Below, 4 T cell receptor beta chains from the same sample are listed, as sequenced in a study of T-cell memory formation after mild COVID-19 (TCRdb year 2021). Library preparation used 5' RACE. Sequencing instrument: Illumina NovaSeq 6000. TCRdb reworked the public reads: Q25 trimming with fastp, MiXCR clone assembly, productive beta chains retained. Entries are consolidated by CDR3 protein sequence, retaining the most common genes and DNA. The sample yields just under 550,000 distinct CDR3 sequences; around 20% were counted once. Under 15% of the sample goes to the ten largest clones. The sequenced sample consisted of PBMCs or a T cell subset sorted from them (not recorded which). These receptor sequences come from an adult woman who had mild COVID-19 (a few samples of this study predate the infection). The sample titles of this study are shuffled in the database, so cell type and time point are left out; the donor was told from shared clones.

This clonotype occurred a few times. The genes are TRBV5-1 and TRBJ1-4; D ambiguous. The CDR3 consists of 15 residues. Germline V gives CDR1 SGHRS, CDR2 YFSETQ. Trimming cost V 4 bases and J 4 bases, with 14 bases left between them. CDR3 loop: CASSTAGLNNEKLFF. CDR3 in DNA: TGCGCCAGCAGCACTGCAGGTCTCAATAATGAAAAACTGTTTTTT.

The chain recombines TRBV5-5 with TRBJ2-3, with 10 positions matching TRBD1. The J segment lost 4 bases and the V segment lost 4 bases, leaving 3 bases of the junction unmatched. The CDR3 covers 14 residues. Per germline, CDR1 SGHKS and CDR2 YYEKEE (reference sequence). CDR3 DNA: TGTGCCAGCAGCATAGGGACAGGGGCAGATACGCAGTATTTT. Encoded protein: CASSIGTGADTQYF.

This clonotype was observed a handful of times. CDR3 nucleotides: TGTGCCAGCAGCCTCAGGGGACGGCAGTACTTC. It is translated as CASSLRGRQYF. The chain links TRBV14 to TRBJ2-7; the D gene is possibly TRBD1 (6 bases). V was shortened by 4 bases and J by 9 bases, with 10 bases between the two germline ends. The CDR3 contains 11 residues. In germline, CDR1 is SGHDN, CDR2 FVKESK.

This clonotype was counted between two and nine times. This sequence joins TRBV24-1 and TRBJ2-7; unclear D gene. Deletions cut 3 bases from V and 3 bases from J, with 11 bases between. The germline gives CDR1 KGHDR, CDR2 SFDVKD. The CDR3 covers 14 residues. The CDR3 sequence is CATSDPSKSYEQYF. CDR3 coding DNA: TGTGCCACCAGTGATCCCTCCAAAAGCTACGAGCAGTACTTC.